This TCR beta chain was observed in a study of T cell clonotyping in hematopoietic cell transplantation. Generated by immunoSEQ multiplex PCR, the TCRdb table keeps only in-frame clones and is missing some. The table shows 40,000 to 55,000 clones, with approximately 94% occurring only once. The germline V gene has CDR1 SEHNR and CDR2 FQNEAQ (reference sequence). V was trimmed by 5 bases and J by 2 bases, leaving 15 bases between them. The CDR3 covers 15 residues. This rearrangement joins TRBV7-9 to TRBJ1-2; D is perhaps TRBD1 (6 bases). The sample comprised peripheral blood mononuclear cells. This clonotype was sampled from a woman aged 45-59 years in good health. Some clones in this sample may be carry-over from other donors' samples. CDR3 DNA: TGTGCCAGCAGCCTAAACAGGGACCTCAACTATGGCTACACCTTC. Its protein is CASSLNRDLNYGYTF. Together with reference TRBV7-9 and TRBJ1-2, the CDR3 gives the full variable domain: DTGVSQNPRHKITKRGQNVTFRCDPISEHNRLYWYRQTLGQGPEFLTYFQNEAQLEKSRLLSDRFSAERPKGSFSTLEIQRTEQGDSAMYLCASSLNRDLNYGYTFGSGTRLTVV.